The entry below describes one T cell receptor beta chain. The data were obtained in a study of T cell responses to AZD1222 COVID-19 vaccine. The method was immunoSEQ multiplex PCR; TCRdb's version includes in-frame clones alone and lacks a portion of them. The sample lists roughly 150,000 clones; more than 70% were seen once. Material: peripheral blood, obtained on day 0 of AZD1222 vaccination. The receptor was derived from an adult in good health.

CDR3 bases: TGTGCCAGCAGTTACCACTTCGACAACACCGGGGAGCTGTTTTTT. Translated: CASSYHFDNTGELFF. The V gene is TRBV6-5, the J gene TRBJ2-2, with D hard to call. The V gene lost 2 bases and the J gene lost 2 bases, with 9 bases spanning the gap. This CDR3 contains 15 residues. Germline values: CDR1 MNHEY, CDR2 SVGAGI.